The source of this TCR beta chain is a study of T cell changes during pregnancy in multiple sclerosis. The ends were cut back, 7 bases at V and 0 bases at J, with 11 bases in the middle. CDR1 is SQVTM, CDR2 ANQGSEA, per germline. This CDR3 region has 13 residues. Assay: immunoSEQ multiplex PCR; the TCRdb copy retains only in-frame clones and omits some. The sample contains around 36,000 clones, more than 90% of which appear only once. The sample consisted of CD8+ T cells from peripheral blood mononuclear cells, taken in the first trimester of pregnancy. The chain has TRBV29-1 and TRBJ2-3, with a possible D match to TRBD1 (6 bases). The TCR was taken from a female donor with multiple sclerosis, enrolled in a pregnancy study. CDR3 amino acids: CSAWTASTDTQYF. The CDR3 bases are TGCAGCGCCTGGACAGCTAGCACAGATACGCAGTATTTT.